Below, 25 T cell receptor beta chains from the same sample are listed, as sequenced in a study of shared clonotypes between healthy human individuals. Sequencing was performed with immunoSEQ multiplex PCR; in TCRdb, only in-frame clones are kept and a portion is missing. This table holds about 1,800,000 clones, over 85% found once. CD45RO-negative CD8 cells positively selected for CCR7 made up the naive population, which excluded terminally differentiated effector memory CD45RA+ cells. The source material was naive CD8+ T cells sorted from blood. The receptor set was obtained from a man aged 18 to 29 in good health.

CDR3 in amino acids: CASSLGLHGGFSGTEAFF. DNA for the CDR3: TGTGCCAGCAGCTTAGGTCTTCACGGGGGGTTCTCTGGCACTGAAGCTTTCTTT. V usage is TRBV7-6 and J usage is TRBJ1-1, with a possible D match to TRBD1 (5 bases). The V gene lost 1 base and the J gene lost 4 bases, with 22 bases spanning the gap. CDR1 is SGHVS, CDR2 FNYEAQ, per germline. The CDR3 is made up of 18 amino acids. The entire variable domain, with the rest obtained from reference TRBV7-6 and TRBJ1-1, is as follows: GAGVSQSPRYKVTKRGQDVALRCDPISGHVSLYWYRQALGQGPEFLTYFNYEAQQDKSGLPNDRFSAERPEGSISTLTIQRTEQRDSAMYRCASSLGLHGGFSGTEAFFGQGTRLTVV.

The CDR3, as DNA: TGTGCCAGCAGTTACTCTGGCGGGGGGGCCACCGGGGAGCTGTTTTTT. Translated, it gives CASSYSGGGATGELFF. The chain is built from TRBV6-5 and TRBJ2-2; TRBD2 matches 9 bases. CDR3 length: 16 amino acids. Losses at the gene ends were 0 bases for V and 4 bases for J; bases not matched to a gene: 3. Per the germline V gene, CDR1 is MNHEY and CDR2 is SVGAGI.

The chain recombines TRBV2 with TRBJ1-1; D uncertain. CDR1 SNHLY and CDR2 FYNNEI come from the germline V gene. This CDR3 spans 12 amino acids. V was pared by 1 base and J by 6 bases, with 6 bases between. CDR3 bases: TGTGCCAGCAGTGAAGGGACGCCTGAAGCTTTCTTT. This codes for CASSEGTPEAFF.

V usage is TRBV2 and J usage is TRBJ2-7; 11 nucleotides match TRBD1. There are 15 residues in the CDR3. The germline V gene encodes CDR1 SNHLY and CDR2 FYNNEI. V gave up 6 bases and J gave up 4 bases; unmatched junction bases: 8. Here the CDR3 reads CASRMGQGERYEQYF. In DNA, the CDR3 is TGTGCCAGCAGGATGGGACAGGGGGAACGGTACGAGCAGTACTTC.

The chain couples TRBV7-9 to TRBJ2-1, with TRBD2 matching 11 bases. Trimming at V came to 5 bases and at J to 4 bases, leaving 4 bases not matched to a gene. The CDR3 runs 15 residues. CDR1 is SEHNR, CDR2 FQNEAQ, per germline (reference sequence). CDR3 nucleotide sequence: TGTGCCAGCAGCCCCGGGACTAGCGGATACAATGAGCAGTTCTTC. It encodes CASSPGTSGYNEQFF.

V and J are TRBV29-1 and TRBJ2-1, with TRBD2 matching 7 bases. With 5 bases clipped from V and 4 bases from J, the junction kept 8 bases outside the gene matches. The CDR3 extends over 14 amino acids. Germline assignment: CDR1 SQVTM and CDR2 ANQGSEA. CDR3 nucleotide sequence: TGCAGCGTTACCCCCCGGGACTATTACAATGAGCAGTTCTTC. Amino acid sequence: CSVTPRDYYNEQFF.

The V gene is TRBV27, the J gene TRBJ2-1; D not certain. Germline-derived CDR1 and CDR2 are MNHEY and SMNVEV (reference sequence). Trimming pared 6 bases from V and 10 bases from J, leaving 10 bases between. The CDR3 runs 11 residues. DNA of the CDR3: TGTGCCAGCAGATACTTTGGGGAGCAGTTCTTC. Protein product: CASRYFGEQFF.

The chain has TRBV29-1 and TRBJ2-3, with TRBD2 matching over 8 bases. Germline V gene sequence: CDR1 SQVTM, CDR2 ANQGSEA. Unmatched junction bases numbered 22, after V lost 7 bases and J lost 1 base. CDR3 size: 19 residues. CDR3 sequence reads: CSADAVGAKRESGTDTQYF. DNA of the CDR3: TGCAGCGCCGACGCGGTCGGAGCCAAGCGGGAGTCGGGCACAGATACGCAGTATTTT.

This chain joins TRBV5-1 and TRBJ2-7; D is ambiguous. V lost 0 bases and J 6 bases, leaving 10 bases between the germline ends. Germline CDR1 and CDR2: SGHRS and YFSETQ. The CDR3 runs 13 residues. The CDR3 spells CASSLDGFGEQYF. The CDR3 coding sequence is TGCGCCAGCAGCTTGGATGGGTTTGGCGAGCAGTACTTC. Together with reference TRBV5-1 and TRBJ2-7, the CDR3 gives the full variable domain: KAGVTQTPRYLIKTRGQQVTLSCSPISGHRSVSWYQQTPGQGLQFLFEYFSETQRNKGNFPGRFSGRQFSNSRSEMNVSTLELGDSALYLCASSLDGFGEQYFGPGTRLTVT.

The chain recombines TRBV6-1 with TRBJ1-3; D uncertain. The V and J ends lost 1 base and 0 bases respectively, with 10 bases between them. This CDR3 is 16 amino acids long. Germline V lookup: CDR1 MNHNS, CDR2 SASEGT. CDR3 residues: CASSEVMEPSGNTIYF. Here the CDR3 DNA reads TGTGCCAGCAGTGAAGTCATGGAACCCTCTGGAAACACCATATATTTT.

The table lists this clone with a few counts. This chain uses TRBV27 with TRBJ1-5, with D possibly TRBD1 on 6 matching bases. Germline assignment: CDR1 MNHEY and CDR2 SMNVEV (reference sequence). Trimming cost V 5 bases and J 5 bases, with 13 bases left between them. CDR3 length: 14 amino acids. CDR3 in DNA: TGTGCCAGCAGTGTACAGGGTTCGGATCAGCCCCAGCATTTT. Translation gives CASSVQGSDQPQHF.

This chain uses TRBV27 with TRBJ2-7; D perhaps matches TRBD2 (5 bases). CDR1 is MNHEY, CDR2 SMNVEV, per germline (reference sequence). The ends were cut back, 6 bases at V and 2 bases at J, with 17 bases in the middle. The CDR3 has 15 amino acids. The CDR3 nucleotides read TGTGCCAGCAGCCTCCCTTCGGACTGCGCCTACGAGCAGTACTTC. Translating it yields CASSLPSDCAYEQYF.

The chain is built from TRBV10-2 and TRBJ2-1, with D uncertain. The germline CDR1 and CDR2 sequences are WSHSY and SAAADI. Trimming removed 2 bases at V and 1 base at J, with 9 bases between. The CDR3 is 15 residues long. This CDR3 reads CASSEGRNSYNEQFF. The CDR3 bases are TGCGCCAGCAGTGAGGGGCGAAATTCCTACAATGAGCAGTTCTTC.

In its sample, this clone was seen once. The J gene is TRBJ2-3, the V gene TRBV7-9, with a tentative D call TRBD2 (5 bases). Germline CDR1 and CDR2: SEHNR and FQNEAQ (reference sequence). V dropped 4 bases and J dropped 6 bases, with 17 bases sitting between them. The CDR3 is 15 amino acids. The CDR3 DNA sequence: TGTGCCAGCAGCTCCGCACGGGGTTTACAGGATACGCAGTATTTT. This codes for CASSSARGLQDTQYF. Drawing the rest from reference TRBV7-9 and TRBJ2-3, the complete variable domain is DTGVSQNPRHKITKRGQNVTFRCDPISEHNRLYWYRQTLGQGPEFLTYFQNEAQLEKSRLLSDRFSAERPKGSFSTLEIQRTEQGDSAMYLCASSSARGLQDTQYFGPGTRLTVL.

The chain joins TRBV9 to TRBJ1-1; maybe TRBD1 (5 bases). Germline V gene lookup returns CDR1 SGDLS and CDR2 YYNGEE. CDR3 length equals 14 residues. V dropped 0 bases and J dropped 2 bases, with 8 bases sitting between them. The CDR3 bases are TGTGCCAGCAGCGTAGAGCAGGGAAACACTGAAGCTTTCTTT. This codes for CASSVEQGNTEAFF.

On this clone itself: Within the sample, other DNA sequences also encode this same CDR3. The J gene is TRBJ2-7, the V gene TRBV29-1; maybe TRBD1 (5 bases). V lost 3 bases to trimming and J lost 4 bases, with 10 bases between them. CDR3 length: 12 amino acids. Germline values: CDR1 SQVTM, CDR2 ANQGSEA. CDR3 residues: CSVEAGSYEQYF. As DNA, the CDR3 is TGCAGCGTTGAGGCAGGGTCTTACGAGCAGTACTTC.

The genes are TRBV9 and TRBJ1-2; D unclear. The CDR3 loop spans 13 amino acids. Trimming removed 5 bases from V and 6 bases from J, with 14 bases in between. Germline-derived CDR1 and CDR2 are SGDLS and YYNGEE. The CDR3 DNA sequence: TGTGCCAGCAGGGGTTTCGATCGCGATGGCTACACCTTC. Its translation is CASRGFDRDGYTF.

The chain uses TRBV6-5 and TRBJ2-2, with 7 bases matching TRBD2. Germline assignment: CDR1 MNHEY and CDR2 SVGAGI. The CDR3 is 13 amino acids. Germline trimming cut 2 bases from V and 8 bases from J; bases unmatched to any gene: 2. CDR3 in amino acids: CASSYNSGGELFF. CDR3 sequence (DNA): TGTGCCAGCAGTTACAATAGCGGGGGGGAGCTGTTTTTT.

The chain combines TRBV10-3 with TRBJ1-1, with D possibly being TRBD1 (5 bases). V was shortened by 6 bases and J by 1 base, with 15 bases between the two germline ends. The CDR3 loop spans 15 amino acids. Germline lookup yields CDR1 ENHRY and CDR2 SYGVKD. CDR3 bases: TGTGCCATCAGGGTCAGCTTCACAGGGAACACTGAAGCTTTCTTT. The encoded protein is CAIRVSFTGNTEAFF.

J is TRBJ2-3 and V is TRBV28; TRBD2 might be the D (5 bases). Germline CDR1 and CDR2: MDHEN and SYDVKM. This CDR3 is 16 amino acids long. Deletions cut 3 bases from V and 3 bases from J, with 16 bases between. DNA for the CDR3: TGTGCCAGCAGTTTGTGGGCCGGGGTCGGAACAGATACGCAGTATTTT. Translating gives CASSLWAGVGTDTQYF.

This rearrangement joins TRBV4-3 to TRBJ2-2, with 10 bases lining up with TRBD2. Per the germline V gene, CDR1 is LGHNA and CDR2 is YSLEER. The J segment lost 0 bases and the V segment lost 0 bases, leaving 1 base of the junction unmatched. The CDR3 is 17 residues long. This CDR3 reads CASSQEGLATNTGELFF. The CDR3 DNA sequence: TGCGCCAGCAGCCAAGAGGGACTAGCGACGAACACCGGGGAGCTGTTTTTT.

In the case of this clone: This sample also contains other DNA sequences that code for the same CDR3. The rearrangement joins TRBV5-6 to TRBJ2-1; D gene unclear. Trimming shortened V by 0 bases and J by 3 bases, and 4 bases separated the two germline ends. Germline V gene lookup returns CDR1 SGHDT and CDR2 YYEEEE. This CDR3 is built from 13 residues. The CDR3 sequence: CASSLGGYNEQFF. The CDR3 DNA reads as TGTGCCAGCAGCTTGGGCGGCTACAATGAGCAGTTCTTC.

The rearrangement joins TRBV10-2 to TRBJ2-5, with D perhaps TRBD1 (6 bases). CDR3 size: 20 residues. Per the germline V gene, CDR1 is WSHSY and CDR2 is SAAADI. The V gene lost 3 bases and the J gene lost 4 bases, with 30 bases spanning the gap. The CDR3 nucleotides read TGCGCCAGCAGTGATCCCCAAGACTGGGGGCAGGGATCCCCTGGAGAGACCCAGTACTTC. This sequence encodes CASSDPQDWGQGSPGETQYF.

The chain joins TRBV29-1 to TRBJ2-3; D gene uncertain. The CDR3 has 13 amino acids. Trimming took 6 bases from V and 1 from J, leaving 11 bases between them. In germline, CDR1 is SQVTM, CDR2 ANQGSEA. CDR3 nucleotide sequence: TGCAGCGTGGCCGGGTTCCGCACAGATACGCAGTATTTT. This gives the protein CSVAGFRTDTQYF.

This chain joins TRBV4-1 and TRBJ1-2; no reliable D call. V was clipped by 0 bases and J by 1 base, with 9 bases between them. The CDR3 loop spans 15 amino acids. CDR1 MGHRA and CDR2 YSYEKL come from the germline V gene. CDR3 DNA: TGCGCCAGCAGCCAAGAAGGAGAATTTAACTATGGCTACACCTTC. Its protein is CASSQEGEFNYGYTF.